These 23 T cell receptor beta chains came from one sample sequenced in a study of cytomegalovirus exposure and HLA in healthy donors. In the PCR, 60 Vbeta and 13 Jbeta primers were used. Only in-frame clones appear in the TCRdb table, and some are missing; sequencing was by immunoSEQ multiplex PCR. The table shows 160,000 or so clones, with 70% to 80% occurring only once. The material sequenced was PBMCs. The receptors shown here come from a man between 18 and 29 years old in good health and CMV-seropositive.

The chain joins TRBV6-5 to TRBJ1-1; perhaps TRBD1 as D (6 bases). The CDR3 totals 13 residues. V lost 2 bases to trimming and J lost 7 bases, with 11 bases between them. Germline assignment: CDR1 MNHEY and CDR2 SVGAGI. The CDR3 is CASSYRGGSEAFF. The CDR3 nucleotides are TGTGCCAGCAGTTACCGAGGGGGAAGTGAAGCTTTCTTT.

For the CDR3, the DNA is TGCGCCAGCAGCCCCTACGGACCGGGAGCCGAAGATACGCAGTATTTT. Its translation is CASSPYGPGAEDTQYF. This rearrangement joins TRBV4-1 to TRBJ2-3; D is perhaps TRBD2 (6 bases). The germline V gene has CDR1 MGHRA and CDR2 YSYEKL. V lost 4 bases to trimming and J lost 5 bases, with 19 bases between them. There are 16 residues in the CDR3.

CDR3 in DNA: TGCGCCAGCAGTGAGTCGGGGGGGGCCTATGGCTACACCTTC. It encodes CASSESGGAYGYTF. The chain is built from TRBV10-2 and TRBJ1-2; tentative D call: TRBD1 (6 bases). The CDR3 sequence is 14 residues long. CDR1 WSHSY and CDR2 SAAADI come from the germline V gene. V was clipped by 0 bases and J by 4 bases, with 9 bases between them.

For the CDR3, the DNA is TGTGCCAGCAGTGATCTGGCAGGGTTAGACGGCTACACCTTC. It encodes CASSDLAGLDGYTF. The V call is TRBV6-1, the J call TRBJ1-2, with D maybe TRBD1 (5 bases). CDR1 is MNHNS and CDR2 is SASEGT in the germline V gene. The CDR3 has 14 amino acids. V was cut by 3 bases and J by 8 bases, with 16 bases left in between.

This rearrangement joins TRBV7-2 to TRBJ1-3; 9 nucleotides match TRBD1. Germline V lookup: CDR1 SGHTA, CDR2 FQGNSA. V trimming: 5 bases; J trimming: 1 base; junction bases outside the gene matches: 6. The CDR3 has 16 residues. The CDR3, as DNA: TGTGCCAGCAGCCTTGGACAGGGGAGGTCTGGAAACACCATATATTTT. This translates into CASSLGQGRSGNTIYF.

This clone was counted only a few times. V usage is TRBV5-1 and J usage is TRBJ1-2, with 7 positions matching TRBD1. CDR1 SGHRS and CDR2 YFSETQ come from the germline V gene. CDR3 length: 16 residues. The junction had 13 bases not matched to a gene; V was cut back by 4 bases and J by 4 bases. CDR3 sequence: CASSPSITGVGYGYTF. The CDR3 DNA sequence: TGCGCCAGCAGCCCCTCGATAACAGGGGTGGGCTATGGCTACACCTTC.

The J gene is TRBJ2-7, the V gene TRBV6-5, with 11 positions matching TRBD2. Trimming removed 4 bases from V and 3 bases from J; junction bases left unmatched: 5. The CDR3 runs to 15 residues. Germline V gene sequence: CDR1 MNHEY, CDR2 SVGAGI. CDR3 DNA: TGTGCCAGCAGTTCCTGGCTAGCGGGAGGCTACGAGCAGTACTTC. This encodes CASSSWLAGGYEQYF.

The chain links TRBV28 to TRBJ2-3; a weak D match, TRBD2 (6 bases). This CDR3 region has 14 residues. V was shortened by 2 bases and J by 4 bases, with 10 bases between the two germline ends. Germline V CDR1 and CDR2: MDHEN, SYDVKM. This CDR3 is CASSLEGGADTQYF. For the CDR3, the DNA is TGTGCCAGCAGTTTAGAGGGAGGCGCAGATACGCAGTATTTT. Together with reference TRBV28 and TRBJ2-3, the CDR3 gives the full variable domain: DVKVTQSSRYLVKRTGEKVFLECVQDMDHENMFWYRQDPGLGLRLIYFSYDVKMKEKGDIPEGYSVSREKKERFSLILESASTNQTSMYLCASSLEGGADTQYFGPGTRLTVL.

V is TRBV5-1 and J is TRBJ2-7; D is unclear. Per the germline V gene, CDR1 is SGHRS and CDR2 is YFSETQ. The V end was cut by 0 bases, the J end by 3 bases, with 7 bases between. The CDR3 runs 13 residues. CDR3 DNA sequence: TGCGCCAGCAGCTTGGACTCAGGCTACGAGCAGTACTTC. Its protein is CASSLDSGYEQYF.

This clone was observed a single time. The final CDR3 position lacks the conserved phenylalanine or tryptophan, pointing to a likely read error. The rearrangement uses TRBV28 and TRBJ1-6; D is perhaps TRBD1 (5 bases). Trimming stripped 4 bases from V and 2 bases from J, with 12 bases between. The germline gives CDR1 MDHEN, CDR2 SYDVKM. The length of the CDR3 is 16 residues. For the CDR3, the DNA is TGTGCCAGCAGTTCTCGGGGGAGCCCCTATAATTCACCCCTCCACCTT. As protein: CASSSRGSPYNSPLHL.

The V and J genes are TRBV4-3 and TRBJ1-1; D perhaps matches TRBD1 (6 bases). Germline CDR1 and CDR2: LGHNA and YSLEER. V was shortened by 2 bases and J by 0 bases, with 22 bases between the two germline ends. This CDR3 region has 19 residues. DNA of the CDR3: TGCGCCAGCAGCCAATGGTCACAGTCCAGGGGAAGAGTGAACACTGAAGCTTTCTTT. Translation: CASSQWSQSRGRVNTEAFF.

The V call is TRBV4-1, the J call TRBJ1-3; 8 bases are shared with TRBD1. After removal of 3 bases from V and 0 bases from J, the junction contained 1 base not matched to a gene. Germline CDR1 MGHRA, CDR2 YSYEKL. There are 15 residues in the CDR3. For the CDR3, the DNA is TGCGCCAGCAGCCACGACAGGGGCTCTGGAAACACCATATATTTT. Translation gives CASSHDRGSGNTIYF.

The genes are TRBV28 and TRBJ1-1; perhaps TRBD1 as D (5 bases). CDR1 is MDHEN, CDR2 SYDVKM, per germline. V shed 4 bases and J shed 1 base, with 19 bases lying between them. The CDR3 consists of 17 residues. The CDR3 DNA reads TGTGCCAGCAGTTCCCCATTCGGAATCGGACAGAACACTGAAGCTTTCTTT. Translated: CASSSPFGIGQNTEAFF.

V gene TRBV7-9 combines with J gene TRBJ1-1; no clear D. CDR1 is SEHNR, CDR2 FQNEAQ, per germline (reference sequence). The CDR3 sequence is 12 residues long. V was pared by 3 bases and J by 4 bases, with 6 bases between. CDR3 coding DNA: TGTGCCAGCAGCTTTACAGTCACTGAAGCTTTCTTT. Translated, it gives CASSFTVTEAFF.

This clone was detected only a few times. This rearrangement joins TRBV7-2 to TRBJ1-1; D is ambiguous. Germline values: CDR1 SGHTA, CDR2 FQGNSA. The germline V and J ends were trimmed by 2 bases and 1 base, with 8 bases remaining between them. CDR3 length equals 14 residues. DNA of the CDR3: TGTGCCAGCAGCTTAAGACACTGGAACACTGAAGCTTTCTTT. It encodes CASSLRHWNTEAFF.

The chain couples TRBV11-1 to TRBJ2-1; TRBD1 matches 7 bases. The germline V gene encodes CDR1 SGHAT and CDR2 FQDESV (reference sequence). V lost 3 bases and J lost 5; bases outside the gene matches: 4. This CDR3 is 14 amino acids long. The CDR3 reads CASSFRGNHNEQFF. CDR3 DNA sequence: TGTGCCAGCAGCTTCAGGGGGAATCACAATGAGCAGTTCTTC.

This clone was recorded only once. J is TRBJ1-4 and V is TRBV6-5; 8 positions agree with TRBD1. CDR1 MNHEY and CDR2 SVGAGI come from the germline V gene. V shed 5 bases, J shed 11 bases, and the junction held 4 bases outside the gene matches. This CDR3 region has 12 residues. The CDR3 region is CASSQTGEKLFF. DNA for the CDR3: TGTGCCAGCAGTCAGACAGGGGAGAAACTGTTTTTT.

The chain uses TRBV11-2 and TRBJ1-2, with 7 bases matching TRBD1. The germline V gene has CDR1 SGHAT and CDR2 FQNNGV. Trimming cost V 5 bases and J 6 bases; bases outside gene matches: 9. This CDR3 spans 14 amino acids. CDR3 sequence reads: CASSHRQGLHGYTF. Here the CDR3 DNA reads TGTGCCAGCAGCCACAGACAGGGTTTACATGGCTACACCTTC.

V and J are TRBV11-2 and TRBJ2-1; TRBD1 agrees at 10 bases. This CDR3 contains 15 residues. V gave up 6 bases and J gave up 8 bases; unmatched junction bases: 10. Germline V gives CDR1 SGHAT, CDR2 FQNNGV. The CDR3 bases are TGTGCCAGCAGGCCGCCGGGACAGGGGATCTATGAGCAGTTCTTC. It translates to CASRPPGQGIYEQFF.

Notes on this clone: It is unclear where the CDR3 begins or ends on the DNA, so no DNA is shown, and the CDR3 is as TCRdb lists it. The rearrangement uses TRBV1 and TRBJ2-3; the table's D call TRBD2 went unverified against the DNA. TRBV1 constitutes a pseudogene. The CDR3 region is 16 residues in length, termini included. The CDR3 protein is CTSSQRVGGGTDTQYF.

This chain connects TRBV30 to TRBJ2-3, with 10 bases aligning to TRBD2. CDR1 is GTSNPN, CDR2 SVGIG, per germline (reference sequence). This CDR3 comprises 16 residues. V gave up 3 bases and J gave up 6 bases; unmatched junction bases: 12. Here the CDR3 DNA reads TGTGCCTGGAGCTATATAAGCGGGAGGGCAAGGGATACGCAGTATTTT. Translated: CAWSYISGRARDTQYF.

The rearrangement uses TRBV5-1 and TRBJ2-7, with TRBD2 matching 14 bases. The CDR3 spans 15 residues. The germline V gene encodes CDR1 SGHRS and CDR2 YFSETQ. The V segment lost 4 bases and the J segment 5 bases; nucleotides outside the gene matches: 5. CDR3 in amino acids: CASSGGTSGSHEQYF. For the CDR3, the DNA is TGCGCCAGCAGCGGTGGGACTAGCGGGAGCCACGAGCAGTACTTC.

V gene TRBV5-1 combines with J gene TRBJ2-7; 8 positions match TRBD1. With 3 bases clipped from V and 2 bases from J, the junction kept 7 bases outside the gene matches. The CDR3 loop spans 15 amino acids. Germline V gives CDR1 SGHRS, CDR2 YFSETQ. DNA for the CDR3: TGCGCCAGCAGCTCCTGGACAGGGCCCACCTACGAGCAGTACTTC. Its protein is CASSSWTGPTYEQYF.